A single sample is the source of the 10 T cell receptor beta chains below, sequenced in a study of identical twins. TCRdb re-called the 5' RACE reads with MiXCR, one entry per CDR3 protein. The sample lists some 690,000 distinct CDR3 sequences; 20% to 25% were seen once. Another study also made use of these data, one on T cells expressing NK-cell markers.

The specimen was PBMCs. These receptors all come from a woman in her late teens or twenties in good health.

The rearrangement joins TRBV4-3 to TRBJ2-7; a weak D match, TRBD2 (5 bases). CDR3 length: 15 amino acids. Germline-derived CDR1 and CDR2 are LGHNA and YSLEER. V was pared by 1 base and J by 3 bases, with 13 bases between. The CDR3 is CASSQAAGQIYEQYF. The CDR3, as DNA: TGCGCCAGCAGCCAAGCGGCGGGCCAGATCTACGAGCAGTACTTC.

The V and J genes are TRBV12-3 or TRBV12-4 and TRBJ1-2; 7 bases are shared with TRBD1. This CDR3 region has 13 residues. V dropped 5 bases and J dropped 5; count of bases not matched to a gene: 5. CDR3 nucleotide sequence: TGTGCCAGCAGTCCGACAGGGAGATATGGCTACACCTTC. Translation: CASSPTGRYGYTF.

The chain links TRBV18 to TRBJ2-7; D gene uncertain. Trimming cost V 6 bases and J 3 bases, with 9 bases left between them. The CDR3 covers 12 residues. The germline CDR1 and CDR2 sequences are KGHSH and LQKENI. CDR3: CASSGSYYEQYF. The CDR3 bases are TGTGCCAGCTCCGGCAGTTACTACGAGCAGTACTTC. Full variable domain (outside the CDR3, taken from reference TRBV18 and TRBJ2-7): NAGVMQNPRHLVRRRGQEARLRCSPMKGHSHVYWYRQLPEEGLKFMVYLQKENIIDESGMPKERFSAEFPKEGPSILRIQQVVRGDSAAYFCASSGSYYEQYFGPGTRLTVT.

This clonotype was observed a few times. V is TRBV5-1 and J is TRBJ2-3, with D perhaps TRBD1 (6 bases). The CDR3 is 14 residues long. Germline assignment: CDR1 SGHRS and CDR2 YFSETQ. Trimming cost V 3 bases and J 6 bases, with 14 bases left between them. CDR3 sequence: CASSSGQPGDTQYF. CDR3 nucleotide sequence: TGCGCCAGCAGCTCCGGACAGCCGGGGGATACGCAGTATTTT.

The chain carries TRBV12-3 or TRBV12-4 and TRBJ2-1; possible D gene TRBD2, 6 bases. The ends were cut back, 7 bases at V and 5 bases at J, with 18 bases in the middle. This CDR3 spans 15 amino acids. CDR3 loop: CASTPVRTGDNEQFF. CDR3 nucleotides: TGTGCCAGCACCCCAGTGAGGACGGGGGACAATGAGCAGTTCTTC.

This clonotype was seen a handful of times. The chain has TRBV20-1 and TRBJ2-7, with D possibly TRBD2 on 5 matching bases. The CDR3 covers 15 residues. Germline lookup yields CDR1 DFQATT and CDR2 SNEGSKA (reference sequence). V was pared by 1 base and J by 4 bases, with 17 bases between. CDR3 loop: CSARVGSGTPYEQYF. Here the CDR3 DNA reads TGCAGTGCTAGAGTCGGATCGGGAACACCGTACGAGCAGTACTTC.

A few counts support this clonotype. V gene TRBV4-3 combines with J gene TRBJ2-6, with D unresolved. There are 15 residues in the CDR3. Trimming removed 7 bases from V and 1 base from J, with 11 bases in between. Per the germline V gene, CDR1 is LGHNA and CDR2 is YSLEER. The CDR3 region has the DNA TGCGCCAGCACCCCAAGCAAATCTGGGGCCAACGTCCTGACTTTC. It encodes CASTPSKSGANVLTF.

This clonotype was recorded a few times. The V call is TRBV6-5, the J call TRBJ1-1; unclear D gene. The CDR3 runs to 14 residues. Germline V gene sequence: CDR1 MNHEY, CDR2 SVGAGI. Trimming removed 0 bases from V and 2 bases from J, with 7 bases in between. CDR3 bases: TGTGCCAGCAGTTACTCGCCGATTAACACTGAAGCTTTCTTT. Translation gives CASSYSPINTEAFF.

The chain recombines TRBV20-1 with TRBJ2-7; a possible D gene is TRBD2 (5 bases). Germline V gene data show CDR1 as DFQATT and CDR2 as SNEGSKA (reference sequence). The CDR3 runs 14 residues. The germline V and J ends were trimmed by 6 bases and 0 bases, with 15 bases remaining between them. CDR3 nucleotide sequence: TGCAGTGCCCCGCGTCCGGGAATCTCCTACGAGCAGTACTTC. Amino acid sequence: CSAPRPGISYEQYF.

This clonotype was detected only once. This rearrangement joins TRBV29-1 to TRBJ2-3; 7 nucleotides align to TRBD2. This CDR3 is 14 amino acids long. Losses at the gene ends were 8 bases for V and 4 bases for J; bases not matched to a gene: 12. Germline assignment: CDR1 SQVTM and CDR2 ANQGSEA. CDR3: CSPEGLTIPDTQYF. Here the CDR3 DNA reads TGCAGCCCAGAGGGACTAACAATCCCAGATACGCAGTATTTT.